Below are 18 T cell receptor beta chains sequenced from a single sample in a study of cytomegalovirus exposure and HLA in healthy donors. PCR amplification relied on 60 Vbeta primers (plus 13 Jbeta primers). The assay was immunoSEQ multiplex PCR, and TCRdb's table has in-frame clones only and misses some. The sample consists of 110,000 to 150,000 clones, about 75% of them appearing once. The sample taken for sequencing was PBMCs. These TCRs come from a woman aged 25-40 years in good health and CMV-seronegative.

The J gene is TRBJ2-7, the V gene TRBV9; 9 nucleotides agree with TRBD2. Losses at the gene ends were 0 bases for V and 3 bases for J; bases not matched to a gene: 4. The CDR3 consists of 15 residues. Germline V gene sequence: CDR1 SGDLS, CDR2 YYNGEE. CDR3 DNA sequence: TGTGCCAGCAGCGTAGGGCGGGGGGGCCACTACGAGCAGTACTTC. It encodes CASSVGRGGHYEQYF.

J is TRBJ1-4 and V is TRBV20-1; tentative D call: TRBD1 (5 bases). This CDR3 has 11 residues. Trimming left V 2 bases short and J 8 bases short, with 6 bases between. Germline assignment: CDR1 DFQATT and CDR2 SNEGSKA (reference sequence). The CDR3 nucleotides read TGCAGTGCTAGAAACAGGGAAAAACTGTTTTTT. Its translation is CSARNREKLFF.

The rearrangement links TRBV9 to TRBJ1-2, with D unclear. The V end lost 1 base, the J end lost 7 bases, and 11 bases lay between the germline ends. Per germline, CDR1 SGDLS and CDR2 YYNGEE. The CDR3 loop spans 13 amino acids. In DNA form, the CDR3 reads TGTGCCAGCAGCGTAACTAGGGCGAGTGGCTACACCTTC. It codes for CASSVTRASGYTF.

The genes are TRBV29-1 and TRBJ1-1; TRBD1 matches 7 bases. The V gene end was trimmed by 6 bases and the J gene end by 7 bases; junction bases not matched to a gene: 8. The CDR3 runs 12 residues. The V gene's germline CDR1 is SQVTM and CDR2 ANQGSEA. CDR3 bases: TGCAGCGTGGCCAGGGGGACCTATGAAGCTTTCTTT. Residues: CSVARGTYEAFF.

The V call is TRBV6-5, the J call TRBJ1-2; weak D call: TRBD1 (5 bases). The germline V gene has CDR1 MNHEY and CDR2 SVGAGI. V gave up 0 bases and J gave up 7 bases, with 12 bases separating them. The CDR3 consists of 14 residues. The CDR3 DNA is TGTGCCAGCAGTTACTCGGCAGGAAGGGGTGGCTACACCTTC. Protein sequence: CASSYSAGRGGYTF.

The CDR3 bases are TGTGCCATCAGTGAGGCGGGACTATCTCAGGCCCAGTACTTC. Encoded protein: CAISEAGLSQAQYF. This chain joins TRBV10-3 and TRBJ2-5; 7 nucleotides line up with TRBD2. In germline, CDR1 is ENHRY, CDR2 SYGVKD. The CDR3 sequence is 14 residues long. The V gene end was trimmed by 2 bases and the J gene end by 9 bases; junction bases not matched to a gene: 9.

The sample holds one count of this clone. The V and J genes are TRBV6-4 and TRBJ2-3; TRBD1 aligns across 11 bases. Germline CDR1 MRHNA, CDR2 SNTAGT. V shed 4 bases and J 5 bases; nucleotides not matched to a gene: 2. The CDR3 covers 14 residues. DNA for the CDR3: TGTGCCAGCAGTGTCGGGACAGGGGGAGATACGCAGTATTTT. It is translated as CASSVGTGGDTQYF.

The chain couples TRBV9 to TRBJ1-1; TRBD1 aligns across 7 bases. The V segment lost 0 bases and the J segment 1 base; nucleotides outside the gene matches: 3. There are 15 residues in the CDR3. Per germline, CDR1 SGDLS and CDR2 YYNGEE. The CDR3 coding sequence is TGTGCCAGCAGCGTAGGGGCAGGGGGGAACACTGAAGCTTTCTTT. Its translation: CASSVGAGGNTEAFF.

CDR3 DNA sequence: TGTGCCACCAGCAGAGATTATAGCAATCAGCCCCAGCATTTT. Translated: CATSRDYSNQPQHF. The V call is TRBV15, the J call TRBJ1-5; D remains ambiguous. CDR3 size: 14 residues. The germline V gene encodes CDR1 LNHNV and CDR2 YYDKDF (reference sequence). Trimming shortened V by 0 bases and J by 0 bases, and 3 bases separated the two germline ends.

The rearrangement uses TRBV11-2 and TRBJ2-5, with 8 bases that match TRBD1. Unmatched junction bases numbered 6, after V lost 4 bases and J lost 2 bases. Germline values: CDR1 SGHAT, CDR2 FQNNGV. This CDR3 has 15 amino acids. CDR3 coding DNA: TGTGCCAGCAGCTGGGGCAGGGGGCGTCAAGAGACCCAGTACTTC. It codes for CASSWGRGRQETQYF.

The DNA of the CDR3 is TGTGCCAGCAAATCTTCCCGGGACAGGGGGAACACTGAAGCTTTCTTT. This encodes CASKSSRDRGNTEAFF. The chain joins TRBV2 to TRBJ1-1; 10 bases agree with TRBD1. J lost 1 base, V lost 7 bases, and 9 bases had no gene match. Per the germline V gene, CDR1 is SNHLY and CDR2 is FYNNEI. This CDR3 contains 16 residues.

The CDR3: CASSPLTGEDYGYTF. The CDR3 DNA is TGTGCCAGCAGTCCCCTGACAGGGGAGGACTATGGCTACACCTTC. This chain links TRBV6-1 with TRBJ1-2; 8 nucleotides agree with TRBD1. The length of the CDR3 is 15 residues. CDR1 is MNHNS, CDR2 SASEGT, per germline. Trimming took 5 bases from V and 3 from J; bases not matched to a gene: 8.

The chain uses TRBV2 and TRBJ2-1; possible D gene TRBD2, 6 bases. The CDR3 spans 13 residues. In germline, CDR1 is SNHLY, CDR2 FYNNEI. Trimming removed 7 bases from V and 9 bases from J, with 16 bases in between. The CDR3 sequence: CASMLLANGEQFF. The CDR3 region has the DNA TGTGCCAGCATGTTGCTAGCGAACGGTGAGCAGTTCTTC.

This chain links TRBV27 with TRBJ2-1; 11 nucleotides match TRBD2. CDR3 size: 16 residues. CDR1 is MNHEY and CDR2 is SMNVEV in the germline V gene (reference sequence). J was trimmed by 7 bases and V by 4 bases; bases with no gene match: 9. Written as DNA, the CDR3 is TGTGCCAGCAGTTCCTCCGGGACTAGCGGCGGGAATGAGCAGTTCTTC. This encodes CASSSSGTSGGNEQFF.

Worth noting for this clone: Sequence at one end of the junction differs from germline and may be a read error. The CDR3 protein is CASSSSGAAIF. CDR3 in DNA: TGTGCCAGCAGCTCTTCTGGGGCAGCCATCTTC. The chain has TRBV7-2 and TRBJ1-2; D perhaps matches TRBD1 (5 bases). Germline V gives CDR1 SGHTA, CDR2 FQGNSA. CDR3 size: 11 residues.

The chain joins TRBV11-2 to TRBJ1-3; 7 positions match TRBD1. Looked up from germline, CDR1 is SGHAT and CDR2 is FQNNGV. After removal of 5 bases from V and 4 bases from J, the junction contained 8 bases not matched to a gene. The CDR3 contains 15 residues. The CDR3 sequence is CASSIKGARGNTIYF. CDR3 sequence (DNA): TGTGCCAGCAGCATCAAGGGGGCGAGGGGAAACACCATATATTTT.

The CDR3 DNA reads as TGTGCCAGCCAAGGACAGGGCGGCTACACCTTC. Residues: CASQGQGGYTF. The chain is built from TRBV27 and TRBJ1-2, with TRBD1 identical over 8 bases. The germline gives CDR1 MNHEY, CDR2 SMNVEV (reference sequence). The CDR3 is 11 amino acids. After removal of 8 bases from V and 8 bases from J, the junction contained 4 bases not matched to a gene.

The chain recombines TRBV7-9 with TRBJ1-1; D ambiguous. V dropped 2 bases and J dropped 0 bases, with 7 bases sitting between them. Germline V gene lookup returns CDR1 SEHNR and CDR2 FQNEAQ (reference sequence). The CDR3 spans 14 residues. The chain's CDR3 is CASSLQAMNTEAFF. The CDR3 region has the DNA TGTGCCAGCAGCTTACAGGCCATGAACACTGAAGCTTTCTTT. The full variable domain, with the rest looked up from reference TRBV7-9 and TRBJ1-1, is DTGVSQNPRHKITKRGQNVTFRCDPISEHNRLYWYRQTLGQGPEFLTYFQNEAQLEKSRLLSDRFSAERPKGSFSTLEIQRTEQGDSAMYLCASSLQAMNTEAFFGQGTRLTVV.